This T cell receptor beta chain was found in a study of blood T cell repertoires in COVID-19. Germline V lookup: CDR1 ENHRY, CDR2 SYGVKD. The CDR3 contains 14 residues. V dropped 0 bases and J dropped 9 bases, with 12 bases sitting between them. This table comes from immunoSEQ multiplex PCR, and its TCRdb copy is limited to in-frame clones, with some not included. This table holds roughly 74,000 clones, about four fifths found once. The source is a man in his 70s with acute or convalescent COVID-19. The sample consisted of peripheral blood. The chain is built from TRBV10-3 and TRBJ2-1, with D perhaps matching TRBD1 (5 bases). In DNA, the CDR3 is TGTGCCATCAGTGAGTCTCAGAGTCAGGGTGAGCAGTTCTTC. Translation: CAISESQSQGEQFF.